This T cell receptor beta chain is from a study of T cells in women clearing cervical HPV infection. About the research overall: Case blood was drawn when the lesion was first found; control blood after infection became undetectable.

The CDR3 length is 16 residues. The J segment lost 4 bases and the V segment lost 0 bases, leaving 8 bases of the junction unmatched. From germline, CDR1 is GTSNPN and CDR2 SVGIG (reference sequence). On this clone: The missing CDR3 end, 3 residues past where the read stops, is filled in from the germline J gene.

Libraries were prepared by immunoSEQ multiplex PCR; TCRdb keeps only in-frame clonotypes and omits some of them. The sample table sets out around 30,000 clones. The source of this sequence is a woman aged 18-70 years with a cervical HPV16 infection that either progressed to CIN3+ or cleared (not recorded which). This chain links TRBV30 with TRBJ2-3; 9 bases fit TRBD2. Sequenced material: blood buffy coat. The CDR3 loop reads CAWSVGLSGRPDTQYF. CDR3 DNA (partial): TGTGCCTGGAGTGTTGGGTTGAGCGGGAGGCCAGATACG.